The 16 T cell receptor beta chains listed next were all sequenced from one sample in a study of blood T cell repertoires in COVID-19. Only in-frame clones appear in the TCRdb table, and some are missing; sequencing was by immunoSEQ multiplex PCR. The sample carries around 250,000 clones, about 83% recorded once. Sequenced input: peripheral blood. The receptors originated from a man aged 30 to 45 who had recovered from COVID-19.

The chain recombines TRBV10-3 with TRBJ2-1; D is perhaps TRBD2 (5 bases). V lost 6 bases and J lost 0, with 12 bases in between. Germline V gene lookup returns CDR1 ENHRY and CDR2 SYGVKD. There are 15 residues in the CDR3. CDR3 in amino acids: CAIRSSASSYNEQFF. The CDR3 coding sequence is TGTGCCATCAGGAGTAGCGCCAGCTCCTACAATGAGCAGTTCTTC.

This chain joins TRBV5-1 and TRBJ1-4; TRBD1 matches 7 bases. V shed 5 bases, J shed 6 bases, and the junction held 7 bases outside the gene matches. Germline CDR1 is SGHRS and CDR2 is YFSETQ. The CDR3 covers 14 residues. CDR3 DNA: TGCGCCAGCAGGAAAGGGACAGACCATGAAAAACTGTTTTTT. Translation: CASRKGTDHEKLFF.

V usage is TRBV14 and J usage is TRBJ1-2; the D gene is possibly TRBD1 (5 bases). Germline CDR1 and CDR2: SGHDN and FVKESK. The V and J ends lost 1 base and 7 bases respectively, with 13 bases between them. This CDR3 spans 14 amino acids. The CDR3 region is CASSQVAGLSGYTF. In nucleotides, the CDR3 is TGTGCCAGCAGCCAAGTAGCGGGGCTTAGTGGCTACACCTTC.

The V call is TRBV6-6, the J call TRBJ2-7; 7 bases are shared with TRBD2. There are 12 residues in the CDR3. Germline lookup yields CDR1 MNHNY and CDR2 SVGAGI (reference sequence). V was pared by 4 bases and J by 4 bases, with 1 base of the junction left unmatched. CDR3 bases: TGTGCCAGCAGTTCGCGGGGGTACGAGCAGTACTTC. Residues: CASSSRGYEQYF.

This clone showed up just once. The chain employs TRBV7-2 and TRBJ1-6, with unresolved D. This CDR3 has 17 amino acids. V was shortened by 5 bases and J by 1 base, with 15 bases between the two germline ends. Germline loops: CDR1 SGHTA, CDR2 FQGNSA. CDR3 sequence reads: CASSPGWSTSYNSPLHF. CDR3 coding DNA: TGTGCCAGCAGCCCCGGCTGGTCGACATCCTATAATTCACCCCTCCACTTT.

J is TRBJ1-2 and V is TRBV28; D gene uncertain. The germline V gene has CDR1 MDHEN and CDR2 SYDVKM. This CDR3 region has 14 residues. V lost 5 bases and J lost 4, with 14 bases in between. The CDR3 nucleotides are TGTGCCAGCAGTACCCTCGGAGGTCTCTATGGCTACACCTTC. Protein: CASSTLGGLYGYTF.

Details on this clone: The same CDR3 can be traced to other DNA sequences in this sample. The chain employs TRBV7-6 and TRBJ2-2, with TRBD2 matching over 9 bases. This CDR3 is 16 amino acids long. Germline CDR1 SGHVS, CDR2 FNYEAQ. Losses at the gene ends were 1 base for V and 1 base for J; bases not matched to a gene: 1. This CDR3 is CASSLVAGENTGELFF. CDR3 DNA sequence: TGTGCCAGCAGCTTAGTAGCGGGGGAGAACACCGGGGAGCTGTTTTTT.

The genes are TRBV7-3 and TRBJ2-3; 8 nucleotides agree with TRBD2. Per the germline V gene, CDR1 is SGHTA and CDR2 is FQGTGA. The CDR3 is 16 residues long. V shed 5 bases, J shed 3 bases, and the junction held 10 bases outside the gene matches. In nucleotides, the CDR3 is TGTGCCAGCAGCAAACGGGGGGGCCTAGGGACAGATACGCAGTATTTT. It codes for CASSKRGGLGTDTQYF.

This sequence joins TRBV5-6 and TRBJ1-3; D possibly corresponds to TRBD1 (6 bases). Germline CDR1 SGHDT, CDR2 YYEEEE. CDR3 length equals 16 residues. Trimming took 0 bases from V and 0 from J, leaving 10 bases between them. CDR3 nucleotides: TGTGCCAGCAGCTTGGTGGCAGGGGCCTCTGGAAACACCATATATTTT. This encodes CASSLVAGASGNTIYF.

This chain joins TRBV6-1 and TRBJ1-4; 9 bases line up with TRBD1. CDR1 is MNHNS, CDR2 SASEGT, per germline. J lost 8 bases, V lost 3 bases, and 7 bases had no gene match. This CDR3 has 15 residues. CDR3 loop: CASSDTGTGFEKLFF. For the CDR3, the DNA is TGTGCCAGCAGTGATACCGGGACAGGGTTCGAAAAACTGTTTTTT.

This clone was picked up many times. The V and J genes are TRBV19 and TRBJ1-6; no clear D gene. The V gene's germline CDR1 is LNHDA and CDR2 SQIVND (reference sequence). V gave up 6 bases and J gave up 4 bases, with 10 bases separating them. The CDR3 contains 14 residues. Written as DNA, the CDR3 is TGTGCCAGTAGAACCGGACTGTATAATTCACCCCTCCACTTT. Translated, it gives CASRTGLYNSPLHF.

The chain recombines TRBV6-5 with TRBJ2-7, with 7 bases identical to TRBD2. The germline gives CDR1 MNHEY, CDR2 SVGAGI. V lost 0 bases to trimming and J lost 3 bases; unmatched junction nucleotides: 2. The CDR3 sequence is 14 residues long. This CDR3 is CASSYSERGYEQYF. In nucleotides, the CDR3 is TGTGCCAGCAGTTACTCGGAGCGGGGCTACGAGCAGTACTTC.

J is TRBJ2-3 and V is TRBV6-5; D not resolved. CDR3 length: 13 residues. V was cut by 6 bases and J by 2 bases, with 9 bases left in between. Germline CDR1 and CDR2: MNHEY and SVGAGI. CDR3 coding DNA: TGTGCCAGCAGCCTAACTCTCACAGATACGCAGTATTTT. It codes for CASSLTLTDTQYF.

This clone was seen only once. This chain uses TRBV4-2 with TRBJ1-5; D remains ambiguous. The CDR3 is made up of 13 amino acids. Germline V gene sequence: CDR1 LGHNA, CDR2 YNFKEQ. Between the trimmed V and J ends, which lost 0 bases and 7 bases, there was a span of 7 bases. The CDR3 DNA is TGTGCCAGCAGCCAAGATATACAGCAGCCCCAGCATTTT. Its translation is CASSQDIQQPQHF.

The CDR3 region has the DNA TGTGCCAGTGAGCGGGGCGGGGGGGCCCAAGAGACCCAGTACTTC. Its protein is CASERGGGAQETQYF. The chain is built from TRBV5-4 and TRBJ2-5; TRBD2 agrees at 9 bases. The CDR3 loop spans 15 amino acids. The V and J ends lost 8 bases and 1 base, in that order; junction bases with no gene match: 9. CDR1 and CDR2 from the germline V gene are SGHNT and YYREEE (reference sequence).

The sample holds one count of this clone. V and J are TRBV4-2 and TRBJ1-4, with TRBD1 identical over 8 bases. After removal of 1 base from V and 8 bases from J, the junction contained 3 bases not matched to a gene. From germline, CDR1 is LGHNA and CDR2 YNFKEQ. This CDR3 is 14 amino acids long. This chain's CDR3 is CASSQGQGQEKLFF. CDR3 DNA: TGTGCCAGCAGCCAAGGACAGGGGCAAGAAAAACTGTTTTTT.